This T cell receptor beta chain was documented in a study of tumor-infiltrating lymphocytes in primary liver carcinoma. Study-wide context: Samples produced roughly 3.5 to 7.5 million productive TCRbeta reads, comparable across tissue types.

A primer in the constant region served to generate TCR beta cDNA from 500 ng of total RNA. Slightly modified ARM-PCR with three nested multiplex PCR rounds yielded TCR beta libraries. The study ran its first two PCR rounds for around 10 cycles each, using TRBV1-TRBV30 forward primers and a C-beta reverse primer. One entry per CDR3 protein, called by TCRdb with MiXCR from the multiplex PCR reads. This repertoire shows under 110,000 distinct CDR3 sequences, around two thirds found once; its top ten account for roughly 12%. Trimming stripped 6 bases from V and 0 bases from J, with 15 bases between. There are 15 residues in the CDR3. Germline CDR1 and CDR2: MNHNS and SASEGT. From roughly 21-30 mg of unsorted bulk tissue, DNA and RNA were co-extracted together. Sampling of every tumor involved five separate regions. These included the tumor centre.

Sequencing was done on a sample of liver tumor tissue from sampling region 2. Subset here: tumor region T2, inferior pole. The rearrangement uses TRBV6-1 and TRBJ2-7; D possibly uses TRBD1 or TRBD2 (5 bases each). The TCR comes from a woman aged 55-70 years with primary liver carcinoma and hepatitis B virus infection. CDR3 loop: CASRLKGTGSYEQYF. The CDR3 DNA sequence: TGTGCCAGCAGACTAAAAGGGACGGGCTCCTACGAGCAGTACTTC.